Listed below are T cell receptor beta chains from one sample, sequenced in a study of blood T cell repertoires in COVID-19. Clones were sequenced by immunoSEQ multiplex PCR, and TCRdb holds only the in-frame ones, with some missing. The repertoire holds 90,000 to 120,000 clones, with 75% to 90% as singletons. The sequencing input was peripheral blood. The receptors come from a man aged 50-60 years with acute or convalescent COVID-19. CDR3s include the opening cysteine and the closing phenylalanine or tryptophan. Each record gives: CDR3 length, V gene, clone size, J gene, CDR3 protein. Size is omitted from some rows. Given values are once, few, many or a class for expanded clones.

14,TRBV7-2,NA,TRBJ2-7,CASSFDSRAYEQYF
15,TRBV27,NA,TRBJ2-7,CASSARDRGTYEQYF
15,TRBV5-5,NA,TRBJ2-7,CASSLVPYGGNEQYF
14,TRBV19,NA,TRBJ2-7,CASSPGTIAYEQYF
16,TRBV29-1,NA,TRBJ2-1,CSVEDLKSGWYNEQFF
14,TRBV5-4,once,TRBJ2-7,CASSPGQGAYEQYF
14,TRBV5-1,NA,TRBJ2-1,CASSAGTSNNEQFF
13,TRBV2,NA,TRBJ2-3,CASSELRTDTQYF
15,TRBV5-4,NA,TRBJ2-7,CASSGPGQGSYEQYF
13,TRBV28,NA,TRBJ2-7,CASTRTGIYEQYF
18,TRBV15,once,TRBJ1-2,CATSRPLPWGQANYGYTF
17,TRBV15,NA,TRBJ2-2,CATSRDLGGAYTGELFF
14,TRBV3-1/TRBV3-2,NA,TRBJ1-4,CASSQGGGAWELFF
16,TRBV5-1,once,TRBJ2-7,CASSLGVGASSYEQYF
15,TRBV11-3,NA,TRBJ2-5,CASSLGSGFQETQYF
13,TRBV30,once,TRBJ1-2,CAWGQGASYGYTF
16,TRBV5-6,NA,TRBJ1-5,CASSLDGQGWDQPQHF
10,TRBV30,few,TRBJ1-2,CAANLVGYTF
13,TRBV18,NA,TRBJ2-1,CASSRTGLPEQFF
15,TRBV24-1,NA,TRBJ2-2,CATSVRTASTGELFF
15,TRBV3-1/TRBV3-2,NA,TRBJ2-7,CASSQESGTFYEQYF
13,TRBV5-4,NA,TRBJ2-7,CASSLTGYYEQYF
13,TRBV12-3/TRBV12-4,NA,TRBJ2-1,CASRATGHLLQFF
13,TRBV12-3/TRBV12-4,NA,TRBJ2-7,CASSRDRDYEQYF
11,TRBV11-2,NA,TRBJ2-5,CASSLEETQYF
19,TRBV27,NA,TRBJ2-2,CASSVLTSGSRLGTGELFF
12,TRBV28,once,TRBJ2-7,CASSPNTLEQYF
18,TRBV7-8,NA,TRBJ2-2,CASSLGGLAGVNTGELFF
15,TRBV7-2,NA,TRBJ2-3,CASSEEGTAPDTQYF
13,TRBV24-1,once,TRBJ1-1,CATSEAMNTEAFF
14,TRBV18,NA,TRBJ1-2,CASSPQTGISSYTF
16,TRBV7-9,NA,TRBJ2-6,CASSWGQGKGANVLTF
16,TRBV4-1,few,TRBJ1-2,CASSQVGRARGNGYTF
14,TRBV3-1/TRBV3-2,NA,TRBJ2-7,CASSPTSGNYEQYF
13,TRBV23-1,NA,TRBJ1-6,CASSQGRGRPLHF
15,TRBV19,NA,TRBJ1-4,CASSMGSLSNEKLFF
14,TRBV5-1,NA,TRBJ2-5,CASSLNGGGETQYF
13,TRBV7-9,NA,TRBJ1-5,CASQGFGNQPQHF
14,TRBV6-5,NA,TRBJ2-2,CASRLAGQTGELFF
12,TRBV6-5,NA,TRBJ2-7,CASARTGSWQYF
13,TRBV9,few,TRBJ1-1,CASSAGGIPEAFF
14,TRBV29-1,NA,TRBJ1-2,CSATDRGLGYGYTF
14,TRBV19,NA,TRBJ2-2,CASIRQANTGELFF
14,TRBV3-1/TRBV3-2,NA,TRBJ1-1,CASTQVGRATEAFF
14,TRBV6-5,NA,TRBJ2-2,CASRLAINTGELFF
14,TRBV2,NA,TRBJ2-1,CASSPGTGVNEQFF
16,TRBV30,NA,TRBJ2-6,CAWGGTAVSGANVLTF